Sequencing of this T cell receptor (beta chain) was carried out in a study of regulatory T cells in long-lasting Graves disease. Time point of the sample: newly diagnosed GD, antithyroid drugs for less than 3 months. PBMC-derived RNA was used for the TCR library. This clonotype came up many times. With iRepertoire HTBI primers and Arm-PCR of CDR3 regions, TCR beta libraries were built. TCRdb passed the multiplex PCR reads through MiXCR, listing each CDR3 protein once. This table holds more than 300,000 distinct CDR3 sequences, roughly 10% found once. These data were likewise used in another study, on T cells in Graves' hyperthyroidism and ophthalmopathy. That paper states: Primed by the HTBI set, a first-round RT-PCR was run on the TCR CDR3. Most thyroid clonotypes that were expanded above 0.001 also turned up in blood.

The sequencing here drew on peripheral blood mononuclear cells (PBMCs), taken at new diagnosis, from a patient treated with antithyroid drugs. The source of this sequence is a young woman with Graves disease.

The CDR3 coding sequence is TGTGCCAGCAGCAAGGGACAGAACTATGGCTACACCTTC. It codes for CASSKGQNYGYTF. The gene calls are TRBV7-6 and TRBJ1-2, with 7 bases that match TRBD1. V shed 5 bases, J shed 2 bases, and the junction held 2 bases outside the gene matches. Germline V gene lookup returns CDR1 SGHVS and CDR2 FNYEAQ. This CDR3 contains 13 residues.